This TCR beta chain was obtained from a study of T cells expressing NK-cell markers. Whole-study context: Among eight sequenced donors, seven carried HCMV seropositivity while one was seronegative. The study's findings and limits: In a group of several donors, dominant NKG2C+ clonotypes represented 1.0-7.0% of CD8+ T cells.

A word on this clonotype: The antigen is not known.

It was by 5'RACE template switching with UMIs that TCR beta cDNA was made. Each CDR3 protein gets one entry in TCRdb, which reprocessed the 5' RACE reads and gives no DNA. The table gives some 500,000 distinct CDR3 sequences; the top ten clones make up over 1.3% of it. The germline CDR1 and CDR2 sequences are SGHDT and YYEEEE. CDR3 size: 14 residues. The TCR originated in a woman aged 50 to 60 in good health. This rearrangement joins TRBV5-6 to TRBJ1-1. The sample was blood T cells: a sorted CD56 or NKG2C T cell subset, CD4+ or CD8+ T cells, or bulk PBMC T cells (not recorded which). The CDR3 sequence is CASSPVTMNTEAFF.